This TCR beta chain was recorded in a study of blood T cell repertoires in COVID-19. Germline V gene lookup returns CDR1 PRHDT and CDR2 FYEKMQ (reference sequence). The CDR3 has 14 residues. V gave up 5 bases and J gave up 4 bases, with 14 bases separating them. Method: immunoSEQ multiplex PCR; TCRdb's copy keeps in-frame clones and lacks some. Here the sample spans roughly 190,000 clones, under 90% being singletons. This clonotype was obtained from a man under 40 with active or convalescent COVID-19. The specimen was peripheral blood. The chain combines TRBV13 with TRBJ2-5; D is perhaps TRBD2 (5 bases). In DNA, the CDR3 is TGTGCCAGCAGCCGAGAGGGTTACGGAGAGACCCAGTACTTC. This codes for CASSREGYGETQYF.